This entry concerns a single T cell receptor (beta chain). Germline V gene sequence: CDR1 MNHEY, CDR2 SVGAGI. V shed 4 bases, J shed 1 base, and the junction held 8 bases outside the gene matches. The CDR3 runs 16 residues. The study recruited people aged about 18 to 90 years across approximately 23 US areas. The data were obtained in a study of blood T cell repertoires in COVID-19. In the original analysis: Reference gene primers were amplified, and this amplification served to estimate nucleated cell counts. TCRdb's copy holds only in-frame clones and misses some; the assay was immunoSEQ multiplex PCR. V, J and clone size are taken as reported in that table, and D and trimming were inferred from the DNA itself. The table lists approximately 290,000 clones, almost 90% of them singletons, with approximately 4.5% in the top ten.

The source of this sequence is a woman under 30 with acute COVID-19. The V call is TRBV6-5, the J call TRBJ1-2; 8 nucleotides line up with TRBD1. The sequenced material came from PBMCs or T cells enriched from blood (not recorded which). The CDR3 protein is CASSSDRAPLNYGYTF. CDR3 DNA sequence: TGTGCCAGCAGTTCGGACAGGGCGCCACTTAACTATGGCTACACCTTC.